The sample holds one count of the clone carrying this TCR beta chain. Its specificity is not known. A multiplex PCR was run with 60 Vbeta primers and 13 Jbeta primers. The repertoire was sequenced with immunoSEQ multiplex PCR; TCRdb's copy has only in-frame clones and lacks some. The repertoire holds over 150,000 clones, with 80% as singletons. This sample was taken from a study of cytomegalovirus exposure and HLA in healthy donors. Whole-study context: A prior study identified 117 million unique TCR beta sequences from about 179 million T cells. Researchers found that about 82% of some 400 genotyped donors fell within the Caucasian-associated ancestry cluster.

Study observations and caveats: A later analysis reportedly found fewer N-insertions in an Asian-associated ancestry cluster than the roughly 670-donor mean. Rare sequences made up most TCRs, while some public TCRs were found in many donors.

The TCR originated in a man aged 30 to 45 in good health and CMV-seronegative. Sequencing was done on a sample of PBMCs.

CDR3 bases: TGCACCAGCAGCCCCGTTGGGGGGAAATCTAATGAAAAACTGTTTTTT. Residues: CTSSPVGGKSNEKLFF. The chain uses TRBV1 and TRBJ1-4. TRBV1 is designated a pseudogene. The length of the CDR3 is 16 residues.